Listed below are T cell receptor beta chains from one sample, sequenced in a study of cytomegalovirus exposure and HLA in healthy donors. Sequencing used immunoSEQ multiplex PCR; TCRdb keeps in-frame clones, though not all of them. The table has about 150,000 clones, 77% seen once. The source material was PBMCs. The receptors were sampled from a male donor in good health and CMV-seronegative. The CDR3 runs from the conserved cysteine through the conserved F or W. Each record gives: J gene, V gene, clone size, D gene, CDR3 protein, CDR3 DNA. The D gene is left open where the match is weak. Size is stated for part of the rows, as once, few or many counts, or as a class when the clone is expanded.

TRBJ1-6 | TRBV9 | few | . | CASSVGNSPLHF | TGTGCCAGCAGCGTCGGGAATTCACCCCTCCACTTT
TRBJ2-7 | TRBV14 | . | TRBD1 | CASSPRWGQGASSYEQYF | TGTGCCAGCAGCCCCCGTTGGGGACAGGGGGCTAGTTCCTACGAGCAGTACTTC
TRBJ2-5 | TRBV19 | . | TRBD2 | CASSPSGRGILGETQYF | TGTGCCAGTAGTCCCAGCGGGAGAGGAATTTTAGGCGAGACCCAGTACTTC
TRBJ1-2 | TRBV27 | . | TRBD1 | CASSSTGVDYGYTF | TGTGCCAGCAGTTCGACAGGGGTGGACTATGGCTACACCTTC
TRBJ2-7 | TRBV5-1 | . | TRBD2 | CASRVGSGSIYEQYF | TGCGCCAGCAGGGTCGGTAGCGGGAGTATCTACGAGCAGTACTTC
TRBJ1-5 | TRBV5-1 | . | TRBD1 | CASSLGTGGAGQPQHF | TGCGCCAGCAGCTTGGGTACAGGGGGCGCAGGTCAGCCCCAGCATTTT
TRBJ2-5 | TRBV19 | . | TRBD2 | CASSRRLAGFQETQYF | TGTGCCAGTAGCCGTAGACTAGCGGGATTCCAAGAGACCCAGTACTTC
TRBJ2-5 | TRBV7-5 | . | . | CARSLRIRRGGRLGETQYF | TGTGCCAGAAGCCTTAGGATAAGGCGGGGGGGACGCTTGGGAGAGACCCAGTACTTC
TRBJ2-7 | TRBV27 | few | . | CASSPTNPSYEQYF | TGTGCCAGCAGTCCTACGAACCCGTCATACGAGCAGTACTTC
TRBJ2-3 | TRBV9 | once | . | CASSVARYRGLDTQYF | TGTGCCAGCAGCGTAGCGAGGTACAGGGGACTGGATACGCAGTATTTT
TRBJ2-1 | TRBV28 | . | . | CASSWGTYNEQFF | TGTGCCAGCAGTTGGGGCACCTACAATGAGCAGTTCTTC
TRBJ1-5 | TRBV5-6 | once | TRBD1 | CASSLGTGKRRQPQHF | TGTGCCAGCAGCTTAGGGACAGGGAAGCGAAGACAGCCCCAGCATTTT
TRBJ2-4 | TRBV21-1 | . | . | CASSKAGRFRSIQYF | TGTGCCAGCAGCAAAGCGGGGCGCTTCCGAAGCATTCAGTACTTC